This TCR beta chain was sequenced in a study of cytomegalovirus exposure and HLA in healthy donors. Overall study results and limits: The majority of CMV-associated TCR beta chains were reported as apparently HLA-restricted in a later analysis. Within an earlier analysis, most TCR beta V segments proved productive either about 90% or about 30% of the time.

Of note for this clone: Its matching antigen is unknown.

The PCR was carried out with 60 Vbeta primers and 13 Jbeta primers. Using immunoSEQ multiplex PCR, the repertoire was profiled, and TCRdb retains in-frame clones only, with some absent. The sample consists of about 200,000 clones, around 80% of them appearing once. Germline values: CDR1 SQVTM, CDR2 ANQGSEA. This CDR3 region has 15 residues. J lost 1 base, V lost 1 base, and 3 bases had no gene match. Sequencing used PBMCs. The TCR originated in a woman between 25 and 40 years old in good health and CMV-seropositive. The chain joins TRBV29-1 to TRBJ1-1, with 10 bases identical to TRBD1. The CDR3 spells CSVEGWTGGNTEAFF. The CDR3 coding sequence is TGCAGCGTTGAAGGCTGGACAGGGGGGAACACTGAAGCTTTCTTT. The full variable domain, in which reference TRBV29-1 and TRBJ1-1 provide the parts outside the CDR3, is SAVISQKPSRDICQRGTSLTIQCQVDSQVTMMFWYRQQPGQSLTLIATANQGSEATYESGFVIDKFPISRPNLTFSTLTVSNMSPEDSSIYLCSVEGWTGGNTEAFFGQGTRLTVV.